This T cell receptor beta chain was identified in a study of cytomegalovirus exposure and HLA in healthy donors. V shed 5 bases, J shed 6 bases, and the junction held 6 bases outside the gene matches. Germline V gives CDR1 SGHAT, CDR2 FQDESV (reference sequence). The CDR3 consists of 15 residues. Researchers ran the PCR with 60 Vbeta and 13 Jbeta primers. Assay used: immunoSEQ multiplex PCR; TCRdb lists only in-frame clones, some missing. The profile covers under 200,000 clones, with around 80% appearing a single time and approximately 2% taken by the ten largest. The TCR originated in a woman aged 18-29 years in good health and CMV-seropositive. V gene TRBV11-1 combines with J gene TRBJ2-2; 10 positions match TRBD1. The sample consisted of PBMCs. This CDR3 reads CASSLGQGFAGELFF. The CDR3, as DNA: TGTGCCAGCAGCCTGGGACAGGGGTTTGCCGGGGAGCTGTTTTTT.